Each of the 3 T cell receptor beta chains below was sequenced from the same sample in a study of T cell responses to AZD1222 COVID-19 vaccine. The table came from immunoSEQ multiplex PCR; TCRdb's copy has only in-frame clones and leaves some out. The data contain about 140,000 clones, about 87% of them singletons. Sequencing used peripheral blood, obtained on day 0 of AZD1222 vaccination. These receptors came from an adult in good health.

V and J are TRBV13 and TRBJ2-1, with a tentative D call TRBD2 (6 bases). This CDR3 comprises 17 residues. The germline V gene has CDR1 PRHDT and CDR2 FYEKMQ (reference sequence). Trimming stripped 5 bases from V and 0 bases from J, with 17 bases between. Here the CDR3 reads CASSPGVADNSYNEQFF. As DNA, the CDR3 is TGTGCCAGCAGCCCCGGGGTAGCGGATAACTCCTACAATGAGCAGTTCTTC.

This sequence joins TRBV7-3 and TRBJ1-6; D uncertain. CDR1 and CDR2 from the germline V gene are SGHTA and FQGTGA. V was trimmed by 4 bases and J by 9 bases, leaving 13 bases between them. The CDR3 length is 14 residues. The CDR3 sequence is CASSSGEQSSPLHF. CDR3 bases: TGTGCCAGCAGCTCCGGGGAACAAAGTTCACCCCTCCACTTT.

V is TRBV28 and J is TRBJ1-1; D remains unclear. Trimming removed 6 bases at V and 2 bases at J, with 10 bases between. CDR1 and CDR2 (germline): MDHEN, SYDVKM. The CDR3 runs 13 residues. The chain's CDR3 is CASSREVNTEAFF. CDR3 in DNA: TGTGCCAGCAGCCGGGAGGTAAACACTGAAGCTTTCTTT.